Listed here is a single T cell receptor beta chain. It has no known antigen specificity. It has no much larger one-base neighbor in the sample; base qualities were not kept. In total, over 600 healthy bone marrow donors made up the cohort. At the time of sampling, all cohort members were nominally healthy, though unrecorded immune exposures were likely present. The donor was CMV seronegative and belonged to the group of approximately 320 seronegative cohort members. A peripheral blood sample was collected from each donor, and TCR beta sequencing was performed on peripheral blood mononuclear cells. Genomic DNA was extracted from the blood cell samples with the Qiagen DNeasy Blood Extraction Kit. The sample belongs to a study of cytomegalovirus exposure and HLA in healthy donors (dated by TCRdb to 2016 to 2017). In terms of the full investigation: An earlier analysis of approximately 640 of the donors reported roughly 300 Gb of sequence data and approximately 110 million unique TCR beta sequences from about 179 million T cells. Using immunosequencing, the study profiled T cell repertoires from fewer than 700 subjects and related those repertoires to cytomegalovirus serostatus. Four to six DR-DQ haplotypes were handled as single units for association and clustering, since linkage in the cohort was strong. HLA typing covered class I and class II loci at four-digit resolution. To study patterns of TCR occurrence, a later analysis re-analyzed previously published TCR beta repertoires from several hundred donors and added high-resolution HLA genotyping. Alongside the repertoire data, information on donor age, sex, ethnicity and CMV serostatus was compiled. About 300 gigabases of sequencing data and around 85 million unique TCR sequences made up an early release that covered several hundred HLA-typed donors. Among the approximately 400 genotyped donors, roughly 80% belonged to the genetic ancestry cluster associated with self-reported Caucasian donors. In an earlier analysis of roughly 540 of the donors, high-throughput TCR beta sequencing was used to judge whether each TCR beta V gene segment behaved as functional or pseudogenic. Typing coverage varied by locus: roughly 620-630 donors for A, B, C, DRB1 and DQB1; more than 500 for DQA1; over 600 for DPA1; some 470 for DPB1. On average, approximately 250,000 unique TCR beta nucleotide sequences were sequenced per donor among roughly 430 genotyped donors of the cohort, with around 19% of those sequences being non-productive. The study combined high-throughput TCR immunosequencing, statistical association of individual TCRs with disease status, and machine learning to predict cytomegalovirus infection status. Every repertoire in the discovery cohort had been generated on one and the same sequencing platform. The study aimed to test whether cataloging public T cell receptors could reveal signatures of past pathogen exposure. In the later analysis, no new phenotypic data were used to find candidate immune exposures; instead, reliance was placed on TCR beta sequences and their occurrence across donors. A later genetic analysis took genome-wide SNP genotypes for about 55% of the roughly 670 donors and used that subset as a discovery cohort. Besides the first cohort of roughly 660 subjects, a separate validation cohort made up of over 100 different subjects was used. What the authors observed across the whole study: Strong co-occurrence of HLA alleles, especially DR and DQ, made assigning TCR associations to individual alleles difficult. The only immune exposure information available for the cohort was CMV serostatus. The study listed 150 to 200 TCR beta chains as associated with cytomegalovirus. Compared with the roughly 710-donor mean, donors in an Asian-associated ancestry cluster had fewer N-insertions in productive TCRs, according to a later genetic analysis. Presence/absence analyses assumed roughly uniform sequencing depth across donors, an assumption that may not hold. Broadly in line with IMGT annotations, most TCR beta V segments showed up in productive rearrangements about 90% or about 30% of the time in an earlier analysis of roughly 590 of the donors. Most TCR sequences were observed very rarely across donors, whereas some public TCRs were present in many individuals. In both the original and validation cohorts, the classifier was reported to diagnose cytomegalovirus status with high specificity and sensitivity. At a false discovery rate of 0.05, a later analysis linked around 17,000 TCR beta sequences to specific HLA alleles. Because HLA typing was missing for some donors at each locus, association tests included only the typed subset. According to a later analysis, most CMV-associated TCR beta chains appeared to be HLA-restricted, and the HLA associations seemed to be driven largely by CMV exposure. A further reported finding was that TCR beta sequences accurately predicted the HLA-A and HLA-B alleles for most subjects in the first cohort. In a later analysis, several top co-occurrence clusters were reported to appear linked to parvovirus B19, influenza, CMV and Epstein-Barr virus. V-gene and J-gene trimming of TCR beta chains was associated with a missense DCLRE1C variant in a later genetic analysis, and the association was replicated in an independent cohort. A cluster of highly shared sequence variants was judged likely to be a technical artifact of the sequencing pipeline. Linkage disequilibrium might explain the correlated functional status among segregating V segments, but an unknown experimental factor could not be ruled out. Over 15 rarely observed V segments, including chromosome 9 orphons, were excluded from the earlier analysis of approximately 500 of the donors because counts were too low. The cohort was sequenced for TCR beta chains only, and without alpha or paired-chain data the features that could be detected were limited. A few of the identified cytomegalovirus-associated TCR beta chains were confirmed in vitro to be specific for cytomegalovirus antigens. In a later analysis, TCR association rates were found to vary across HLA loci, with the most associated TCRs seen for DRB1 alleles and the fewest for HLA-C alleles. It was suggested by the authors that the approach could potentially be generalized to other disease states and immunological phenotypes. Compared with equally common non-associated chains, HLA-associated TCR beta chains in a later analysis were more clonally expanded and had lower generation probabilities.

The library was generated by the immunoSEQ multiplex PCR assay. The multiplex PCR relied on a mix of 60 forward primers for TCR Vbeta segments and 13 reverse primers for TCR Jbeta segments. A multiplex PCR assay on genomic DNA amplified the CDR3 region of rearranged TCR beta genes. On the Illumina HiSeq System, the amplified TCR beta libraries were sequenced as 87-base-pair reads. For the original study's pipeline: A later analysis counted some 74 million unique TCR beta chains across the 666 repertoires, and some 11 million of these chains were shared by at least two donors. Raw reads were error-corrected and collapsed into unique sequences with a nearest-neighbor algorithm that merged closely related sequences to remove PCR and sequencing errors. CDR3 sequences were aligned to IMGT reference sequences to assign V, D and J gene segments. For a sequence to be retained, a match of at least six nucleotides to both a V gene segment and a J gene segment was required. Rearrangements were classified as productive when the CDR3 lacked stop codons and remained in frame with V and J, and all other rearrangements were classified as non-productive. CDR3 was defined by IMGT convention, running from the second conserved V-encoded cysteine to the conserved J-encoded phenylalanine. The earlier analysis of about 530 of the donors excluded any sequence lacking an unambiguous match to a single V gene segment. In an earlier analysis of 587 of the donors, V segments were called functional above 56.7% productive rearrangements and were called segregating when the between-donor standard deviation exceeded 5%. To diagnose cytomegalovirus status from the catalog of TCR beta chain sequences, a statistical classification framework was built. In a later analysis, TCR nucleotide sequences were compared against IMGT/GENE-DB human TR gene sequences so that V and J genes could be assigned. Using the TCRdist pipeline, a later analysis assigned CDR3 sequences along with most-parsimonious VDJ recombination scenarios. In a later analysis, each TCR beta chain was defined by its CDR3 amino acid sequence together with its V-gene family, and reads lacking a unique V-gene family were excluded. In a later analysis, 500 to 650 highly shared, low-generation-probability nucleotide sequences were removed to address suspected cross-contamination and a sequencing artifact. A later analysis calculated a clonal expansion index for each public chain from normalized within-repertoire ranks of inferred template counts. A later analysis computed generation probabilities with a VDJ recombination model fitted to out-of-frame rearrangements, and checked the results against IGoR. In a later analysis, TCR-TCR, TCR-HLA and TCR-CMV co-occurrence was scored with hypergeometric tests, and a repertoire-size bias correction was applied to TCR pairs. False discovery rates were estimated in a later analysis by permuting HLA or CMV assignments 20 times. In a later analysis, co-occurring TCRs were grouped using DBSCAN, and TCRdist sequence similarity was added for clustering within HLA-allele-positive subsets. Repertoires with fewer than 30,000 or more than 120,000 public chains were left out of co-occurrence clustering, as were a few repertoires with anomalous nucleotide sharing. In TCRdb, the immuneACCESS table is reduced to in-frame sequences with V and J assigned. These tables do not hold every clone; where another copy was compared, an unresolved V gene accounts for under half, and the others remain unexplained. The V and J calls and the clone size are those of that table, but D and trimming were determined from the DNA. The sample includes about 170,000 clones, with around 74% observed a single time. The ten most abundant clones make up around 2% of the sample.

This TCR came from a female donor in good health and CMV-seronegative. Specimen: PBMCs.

The CDR3 protein sequence reads: CASSDGGSGANVLTF. The base sequence is TGTGCCAGCAGTGACGGGGGGTCTGGGGCCAACGTCCTGACTTTC. Recombination connected TRBV5-4 to TRBJ2-6, with TRBD2 matching 7 junction bases. The CDR3 goes from the cysteine to the phenylalanine over 15 residues. The entry retains the CDR3 DNA only, 45 bases that are in frame from base 1. CDR1 and CDR2 (SGHNT, YYREEE) derive from the germline V gene (reference sequence). V is trimmed back by 5 bases and J by 1 base, and the junction contains 3 bases that no gene match accounts for. Where the CDR3 stops, the reference TRBV5-4 and TRBJ2-6 genes take over; the full variable domain is ETGVTQSPTHLIKTRGQQVTLRCSSQSGHNTVSWYQQALGQGPQFIFQYYREEENGRGNFPPRFSGLQFPNYSSELNVNALELDDSALYLCASSDGGSGANVLTFGAGSRLTVL.